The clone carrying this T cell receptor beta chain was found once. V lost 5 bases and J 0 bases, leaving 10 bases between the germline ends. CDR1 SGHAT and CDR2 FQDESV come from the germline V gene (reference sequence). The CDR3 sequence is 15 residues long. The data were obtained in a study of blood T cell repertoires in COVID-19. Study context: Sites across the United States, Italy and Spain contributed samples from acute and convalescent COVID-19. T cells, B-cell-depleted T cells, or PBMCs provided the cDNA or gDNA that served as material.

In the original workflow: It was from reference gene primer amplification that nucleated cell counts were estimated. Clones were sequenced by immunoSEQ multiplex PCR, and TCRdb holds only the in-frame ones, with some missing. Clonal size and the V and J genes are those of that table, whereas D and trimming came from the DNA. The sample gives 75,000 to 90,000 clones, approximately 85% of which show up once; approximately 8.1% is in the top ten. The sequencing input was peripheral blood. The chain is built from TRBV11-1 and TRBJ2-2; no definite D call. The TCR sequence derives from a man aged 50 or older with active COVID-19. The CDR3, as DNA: TGTGCCAGCAGCAGAGAACGGTCGAACACCGGGGAGCTGTTTTTT. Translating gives CASSRERSNTGELFF.